This is a list of T cell receptor beta chains from one sample in a study of blood T cell repertoires in COVID-19. Some clones are missing from TCRdb's copy, which holds only in-frame ones; the method was immunoSEQ multiplex PCR. The sample has 100,000 or so clones; roughly 88% are singletons. The sample taken for sequencing was peripheral blood. These receptors all stem from a human donor in a cohort sampled during active COVID-19. The CDR3 runs from the conserved cysteine through the conserved F or W. D genes are given only for firm matches. Size values are once, few and many counts, or a class for expanded clones, and some rows have none.

J gene: TRBJ1-6
D gene: NA
clone size: few
V gene: TRBV7-9
CDR3 DNA: TGTGCCAGCAGCACGTACGGTACCGCGAGCTCCTATAATTCACCCCTCCACTTT
CDR3 protein: CASSTYGTASSYNSPLHF

J gene: TRBJ2-1
D gene: NA
clone size: NA
V gene: TRBV6-4
CDR3 DNA: TGTGCCAGCAGTGACTGGGGAGCCCTGTACAATGAGCAGTTCTTC
CDR3 protein: CASSDWGALYNEQFF

J gene: TRBJ1-2
D gene: NA
clone size: NA
V gene: TRBV29-1
CDR3 DNA: TGCAGCGTTTGGACATCGGTTGGCTACACCTTC
CDR3 protein: CSVWTSVGYTF

J gene: TRBJ2-7
D gene: TRBD1
clone size: NA
V gene: TRBV7-8
CDR3 DNA: TGTGCCAGCAGCTTAGGACAGGGTGGAACATTCGAGCAGTACTTC
CDR3 protein: CASSLGQGGTFEQYF

J gene: TRBJ2-7
D gene: NA
clone size: NA
V gene: TRBV3-1/TRBV3-2
CDR3 DNA: TGTGCCAGCAGCCAAGGAGGACGGGGTGAACTCGAGCAGTACTTC
CDR3 protein: CASSQGGRGELEQYF

J gene: TRBJ1-4
D gene: NA
clone size: NA
V gene: TRBV27
CDR3 DNA: TGTGCCAGCAGTTTTAGTGGAACTAATGAAAAACTGTTTTTT
CDR3 protein: CASSFSGTNEKLFF

J gene: TRBJ1-5
D gene: TRBD1
clone size: NA
V gene: TRBV10-3
CDR3 DNA: TGTGCCATCAGTGATCCCGACAGGGGGCATCAGCCCCAGCATTTT
CDR3 protein: CAISDPDRGHQPQHF

J gene: TRBJ2-4
D gene: NA
clone size: NA
V gene: TRBV28
CDR3 DNA: TGTGCCAGCAGTTTACGTCGTTTAGCCAAAAACATTCAGTACTTC
CDR3 protein: CASSLRRLAKNIQYF

J gene: TRBJ2-7
D gene: NA
clone size: NA
V gene: TRBV18
CDR3 DNA: TGTGCCAGCTCTCCCCAACCCGACAGTCCCTACGAGCAGTACTTC
CDR3 protein: CASSPQPDSPYEQYF

J gene: TRBJ2-1
D gene: NA
clone size: NA
V gene: TRBV19
CDR3 DNA: TGTGCCAGTAGTATAGGAGTGTTAGGCAGGGTTCGCAATGAGCAGTTCTTC
CDR3 protein: CASSIGVLGRVRNEQFF

J gene: TRBJ1-1
D gene: TRBD1
clone size: NA
V gene: TRBV6-1
CDR3 DNA: TGTGCCAGCAGTGAAACAACAGGGGTTGAAGCTTTCTTT
CDR3 protein: CASSETTGVEAFF

J gene: TRBJ2-7
D gene: TRBD1
clone size: few
V gene: TRBV28
CDR3 DNA: TGTGCCAGCACCTTAATGGGGACAGGGACCTACGAGCAGTACTTC
CDR3 protein: CASTLMGTGTYEQYF

J gene: TRBJ2-5
D gene: NA
clone size: once
V gene: TRBV3-1/TRBV3-2
CDR3 DNA: TGTGCCAGCAGCCGCAGGGGAGGGGAGACCCAGTACTTC
CDR3 protein: CASSRRGGETQYF